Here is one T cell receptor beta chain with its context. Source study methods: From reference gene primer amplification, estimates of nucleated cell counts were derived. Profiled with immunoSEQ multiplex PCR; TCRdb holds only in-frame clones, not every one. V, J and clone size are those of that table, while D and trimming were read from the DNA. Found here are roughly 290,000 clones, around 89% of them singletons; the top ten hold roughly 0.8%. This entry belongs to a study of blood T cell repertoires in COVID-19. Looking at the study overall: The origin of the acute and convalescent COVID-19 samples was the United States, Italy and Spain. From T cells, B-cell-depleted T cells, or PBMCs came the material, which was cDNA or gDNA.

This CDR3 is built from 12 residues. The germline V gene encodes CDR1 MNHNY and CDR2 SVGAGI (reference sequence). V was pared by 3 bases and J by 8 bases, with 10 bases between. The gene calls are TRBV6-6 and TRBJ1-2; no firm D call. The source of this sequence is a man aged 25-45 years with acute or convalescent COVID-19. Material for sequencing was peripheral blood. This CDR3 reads CASSYVGRGYTF. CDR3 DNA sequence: TGTGCCAGCAGTTATGTCGGTCGGGGCTACACCTTC.